This T cell receptor beta chain was recovered during a study of cytomegalovirus exposure and HLA in healthy donors. The donors were part of the validation cohort of roughly 110 subjects. That cohort was separate from the first cohort, which comprised about 730 subjects. TCRdb keeps only in-frame clones here, not all; method: immunoSEQ multiplex PCR. The sample consists of some 50,000 clones, 94% of them appearing once. Study-level points and caveats: Reports showed the classifier diagnosing cytomegalovirus status with high specificity and sensitivity. Researchers reported that a few CMV-associated chains were confirmed in vitro as CMV antigen-specific. Rarity held for most TCR sequences, but there were some public TCRs that occurred in many donors.

A word on this clone: The antigen remains unidentified.

This receptor was taken from a woman aged 18-35 years in good health and CMV-seropositive. Sequenced input: PBMCs.

For the CDR3, the DNA is TGTGCCAGCAGCTACAGGGGGAGCAACACTGAAGCTTTCTTT. Its protein product is CASSYRGSNTEAFF. This sequence joins TRBV16 and TRBJ1-1, with 8 positions matching TRBD1. J lost 2 bases, V lost 5 bases, and 4 bases had no gene match. This CDR3 is built from 14 residues. Germline CDR1 KGHSY, CDR2 FQNENV.